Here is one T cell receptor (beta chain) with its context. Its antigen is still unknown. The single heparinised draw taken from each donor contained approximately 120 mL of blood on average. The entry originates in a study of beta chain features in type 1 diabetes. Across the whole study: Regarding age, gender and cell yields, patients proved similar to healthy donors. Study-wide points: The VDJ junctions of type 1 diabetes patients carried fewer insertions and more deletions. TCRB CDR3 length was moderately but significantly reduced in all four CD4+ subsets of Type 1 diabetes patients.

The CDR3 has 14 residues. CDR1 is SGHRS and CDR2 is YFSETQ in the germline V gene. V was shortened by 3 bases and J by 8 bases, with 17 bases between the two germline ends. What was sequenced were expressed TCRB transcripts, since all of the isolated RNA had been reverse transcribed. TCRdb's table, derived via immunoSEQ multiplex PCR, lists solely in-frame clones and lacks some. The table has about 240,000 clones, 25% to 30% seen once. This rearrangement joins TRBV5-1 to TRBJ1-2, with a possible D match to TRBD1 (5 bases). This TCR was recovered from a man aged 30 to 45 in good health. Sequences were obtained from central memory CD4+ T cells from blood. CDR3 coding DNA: TGCGCCAGCAGCTCAATCGCACAGGACCGGGGCTACACCTTC. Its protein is CASSSIAQDRGYTF.